These T cell receptor beta chains were read from a single sample in a study of cytomegalovirus exposure and HLA in healthy donors. TCRdb's copy holds only in-frame clones and misses some; the assay was immunoSEQ multiplex PCR. Among tens of thousands of clones, roughly 86% were seen once, and the ten largest hold under 2%. Sequenced: PBMCs. These receptors were taken from a man aged 18 to 29 in good health and CMV-seronegative. Both conserved end residues are part of each CDR3. D genes are given only for firm matches. The size field is filled for only some rows; it gives once, few, many or a size class.

TRBJ2-5 . . TRBV9 CASSVGSVGWETQYF TGTGCCAGCAGCGTCGGGTCGGTTGGCTGGGAGACCCAGTACTTC
TRBJ2-7 TRBD2 once TRBV7-2 CASSLRGLAGVPYEQYF TGTGCCAGCAGCTTAAGAGGACTAGCGGGGGTTCCCTACGAGCAGTACTTC
TRBJ1-5 . . TRBV28 CASSLSEGQPQHF TGTGCCAGCAGTTTAAGTGAGGGACAGCCCCAGCATTTT
TRBJ1-5 . . TRBV30 CAWSVGSGNQPQHF TGTGCCTGGAGTGTTGGCAGCGGCAATCAGCCCCAGCATTTT
TRBJ1-3 . . TRBV28 CASSLFLSSGNTIYF TGTGCCAGCAGTTTATTCCTTAGCTCTGGAAACACCATATATTTT
TRBJ2-7 . . TRBV7-2 CASRLLPDTGSYEQYF TGTGCCAGCAGGCTCCTTCCTGACACAGGCTCCTACGAGCAGTACTTC
TRBJ1-4 . . TRBV19 CASFGGYGVSGEKLFF TGTGCCAGTTTTGGAGGGTATGGTGTTTCTGGGGAAAAACTGTTTTTT
TRBJ2-1 . . TRBV11-1 CASSFGGGRVYNEQFF TGTGCCAGCAGCTTTGGGGGCGGCAGGGTTTACAATGAGCAGTTCTTC
TRBJ2-7 . . TRBV5-5 CASSLVISYEQYF TGTGCCAGCAGCTTGGTTATCTCCTACGAGCAGTACTTC
TRBJ2-7 TRBD2 . TRBV7-2 CASSLGSGVSSYEQYF TGTGCCAGCAGCTTAGGGAGCGGGGTGAGCTCCTACGAGCAGTACTTC
TRBJ2-3 . few TRBV10-1 CASSEGANADTQYF TGCGCCAGCAGTGAGGGAGCAAATGCAGATACGCAGTATTTT
TRBJ1-5 . . TRBV4-3 CASSQVKEGNQPQHF TGCGCCAGCAGCCAAGTGAAAGAGGGCAATCAGCCCCAGCATTTT
TRBJ2-5 . . TRBV7-9 CASSPAGVLTQYF TGTGCCAGCAGCCCAGCCGGGGTCCTAACCCAGTACTTC
TRBJ2-7 TRBD1 . TRBV7-9 CASSPTGGASYEQYF TGTGCCAGCAGTCCTACAGGGGGCGCGTCCTACGAGCAGTACTTC
TRBJ2-4 TRBD2 . TRBV29-1 CSVSPLTQEQTETSGKNIQYF TGCAGCGTAAGCCCCTTGACGCAAGAACAGACCGAAACTAGCGGAAAAAACATTCAGTACTTC
TRBJ1-1 TRBD1 . TRBV5-4 CASSPGGVGTEAFF TGTGCCAGCAGCCCAGGGGGCGTGGGAACTGAAGCTTTCTTT
TRBJ1-2 TRBD1 few TRBV4-2 CASSQVDRDGYGYTF TGTGCCAGCAGCCAAGTGGACAGGGACGGCTATGGCTACACCTTC
TRBJ1-4 . . TRBV6-5 CASSTRGEKLFF TGTGCCAGCAGTACCAGGGGTGAAAAACTGTTTTTT
TRBJ1-1 . once TRBV7-6 CASSPMGGTNTEAFF TGTGCCAGCAGCCCCATGGGGGGGACGAACACTGAAGCTTTCTTT
TRBJ1-2 TRBD1 . TRBV6-5 CASSGQGPWGYTF TGTGCCAGCAGCGGACAGGGGCCTTGGGGCTACACCTTC
TRBJ1-3 . . TRBV16 CASSPESPQGNTIYF TGTGCCAGCAGCCCCGAATCCCCGCAGGGAAACACCATATATTTT
TRBJ1-5 . . TRBV4-3 CASSPNWRDQPQHF TGCGCCAGCAGCCCCAATTGGAGGGATCAGCCCCAGCATTTT
TRBJ2-5 TRBD1 . TRBV5-5 CASSESDRGRQETQYF TGTGCCAGCAGCGAAAGCGATAGGGGGCGCCAAGAGACCCAGTACTTC
TRBJ2-7 TRBD1 . TRBV30 CAWSVGQGYEQYF TGTGCCTGGAGTGTTGGACAGGGCTACGAGCAGTACTTC
TRBJ1-1 TRBD1 once TRBV6-5 CASSKPGTGKAFF TGTGCCAGCAGCAAGCCCGGGACAGGAAAAGCTTTCTTT
TRBJ2-1 TRBD2 few TRBV5-4 CASSPPGAGGPHNEQFF TGTGCCAGCAGCCCCCCCGGAGCGGGAGGGCCCCACAATGAGCAGTTCTTC
TRBJ2-7 . . TRBV28 CASSRGGWAASVPYEQYF TGTGCCAGCAGCCGAGGGGGTTGGGCCGCCTCCGTCCCCTACGAGCAGTACTTC
TRBJ2-3 . . TRBV14 CASSHLANTQYF TGTGCCAGCAGCCACCTAGCGAATACGCAGTATTTT
TRBJ2-6 . . TRBV27 CASSFQGIVSGANVLTF TGTGCCAGCAGTTTCCAGGGTATTGTCTCTGGGGCCAACGTCCTGACTTTC
TRBJ1-6 TRBD1 . TRBV27 CASSHDRVHSPLHF TGTGCCAGCAGCCACGACAGGGTCCATTCACCCCTCCACTTT
TRBJ2-7 TRBD1 . TRBV30 CAWSGTGGSEQYF TGTGCCTGGAGTGGAACAGGGGGTTCCGAGCAGTACTTC
TRBJ2-5 . . TRBV7-9 CASSWAEGRGRQETQYF TGTGCCAGCAGCTGGGCCGAGGGGCGGGGTAGGCAAGAGACCCAGTACTTC
TRBJ1-2 . once TRBV7-6 CASSLTGGEANYGYTF TGTGCCAGCAGCTTAACTGGGGGGGAAGCTAACTATGGCTACACCTTC
TRBJ1-4 TRBD1 few TRBV6-5 CASRGTGYEKLFF TGTGCCAGCAGGGGGACAGGGTATGAAAAACTGTTTTTT
TRBJ1-5 TRBD1 . TRBV6-5 CASKQGKSNQPQHF TGTGCCAGCAAACAGGGGAAGAGCAATCAGCCCCAGCATTTT
TRBJ2-1 . . TRBV7-2 CASSLGQTNEQFF TGTGCCAGCAGCCTCGGACAAACGAATGAGCAGTTCTTC
TRBJ2-2 . . TRBV2 CASSAGRTGELFF TGTGCCAGCAGTGCAGGGAGGACCGGGGAGCTGTTTTTT
TRBJ1-1 . few TRBV6-6 CASSYERTEAFF TGTGCCAGCAGTTACGAGAGAACTGAAGCTTTCTTT
TRBJ2-1 . . TRBV6-8 CARVTSNNEQFF TGTGCCAGGGTGACTAGTAATAATGAGCAGTTCTTC
TRBJ1-4 . . TRBV27 CASSLFPEDPNEKLFF TGTGCCAGCAGTTTATTCCCAGAGGATCCTAATGAAAAACTGTTTTTT
TRBJ2-2 TRBD1 . TRBV7-9 CASNLGTGNTGELFF TGTGCCAGCAACCTCGGGACAGGGAACACCGGGGAGCTGTTTTTT
TRBJ2-1 . once TRBV7-8 CASSPRQTSEQFF TGTGCCAGCAGCCCCAGACAAACTAGTGAGCAGTTCTTC
TRBJ1-4 . . TRBV5-6 CASSPRDRANEKLFF TGTGCCAGCAGCCCCCGGGATCGAGCTAATGAAAAACTGTTTTTT
TRBJ1-2 TRBD1 . TRBV2 CASRADRENGYTF TGTGCCAGCAGGGCAGACAGGGAGAATGGCTACACCTTC
TRBJ1-5 . . TRBV27 CASSLHSGANQPQHF TGTGCCAGCAGTTTACATTCAGGGGCGAATCAGCCCCAGCATTTT
TRBJ2-1 . . TRBV4-2 CASSQDGGGLAYNEQFF TGTGCCAGCAGCCAAGATGGGGGGGGCCTAGCTTACAATGAGCAGTTCTTC
TRBJ1-3 TRBD1 once TRBV28 CASSTTGGGNTIYF TGTGCCAGCAGTACCACAGGGGGTGGAAACACCATATATTTT
TRBJ2-7 TRBD2 few TRBV9 CASSVAPSGGYEQYF TGTGCCAGCAGCGTAGCGCCTAGCGGGGGTTACGAGCAGTACTTC
TRBJ2-2 . . TRBV10-3 CAISARRDTGELFF TGTGCCATCAGTGCGAGGAGGGATACCGGGGAGCTGTTTTTT
TRBJ2-2 TRBD2 . TRBV9 CASGVGAGGLSGELFF TGTGCCAGCGGAGTGGGAGCGGGAGGGCTAAGCGGGGAGCTGTTTTTT
TRBJ2-3 . . TRBV27 CASSLSGFRQGMGRGADTQYF TGTGCCAGCAGTTTATCGGGCTTTCGGCAGGGGATGGGGAGGGGCGCAGATACGCAGTATTTT
TRBJ1-5 . . TRBV19 CASSIGSTAQPQHF TGTGCCAGTAGTATAGGCTCGACAGCACAGCCCCAGCATTTT
TRBJ2-3 TRBD1 . TRBV7-2 CASSRTGPSTDTQYF TGTGCCAGCAGCCGGACAGGACCTAGCACAGATACGCAGTATTTT
TRBJ2-2 . . TRBV14 CASSSLFAGTGELFF TGTGCCAGCAGCTCTCTATTTGCGGGGACCGGGGAGCTGTTTTTT
TRBJ1-1 . . TRBV28 CASSLKRRGNTEAFF TGTGCCAGCAGTTTAAAGAGGCGGGGAAACACTGAAGCTTTCTTT
TRBJ2-5 TRBD2 . TRBV7-3 CASSLDGGREETQYF TGTGCCAGCAGCTTAGACGGGGGGAGGGAAGAGACCCAGTACTTC